The 21 T cell receptor beta chains below were found in one sample sequenced in a study of cytomegalovirus exposure and HLA in healthy donors. This PCR relied on a set of 60 Vbeta primers and 13 Jbeta primers. Assay used: immunoSEQ multiplex PCR; TCRdb lists only in-frame clones, some missing. Here the sample spans 150,000 to 200,000 clones, 84% being singletons. The sequencing input was PBMCs. Receptors originate from a boy younger than 18 in good health and CMV-seronegative.

V and J are TRBV11-2 and TRBJ1-3; D unclear. There are 15 residues in the CDR3. The germline V gene has CDR1 SGHAT and CDR2 FQNNGV. V was pared by 2 bases and J by 0 bases, with 8 bases between. The CDR3 reads CASSLPGISGNTIYF. In DNA, the CDR3 is TGTGCCAGCAGCTTACCTGGCATCTCTGGAAACACCATATATTTT.

The chain is built from TRBV5-6 and TRBJ2-4; tentatively, D is TRBD2 (6 bases). Germline V gene lookup returns CDR1 SGHDT and CDR2 YYEEEE. The CDR3 loop spans 13 amino acids. Trimming cost V 7 bases and J 1 base, with 9 bases left between them. CDR3 residues: CASSRGAKNIQYF. CDR3 coding DNA: TGTGCCAGCTCCCGGGGGGCCAAAAACATTCAGTACTTC.

The chain links TRBV13 to TRBJ2-1; the match to TRBD2 covers 9 bases. V shed 2 bases, J shed 2 bases, and the junction held 4 bases outside the gene matches. This CDR3 spans 16 amino acids. Germline V gives CDR1 PRHDT, CDR2 FYEKMQ (reference sequence). The CDR3 DNA is TGTGCCAGCAGCTTACCAGCGGGAGGCCCCTACAATGAGCAGTTCTTC. It yields the protein CASSLPAGGPYNEQFF.

The chain combines TRBV6-6 with TRBJ1-1; D possibly corresponds to TRBD1 (5 bases). This CDR3 comprises 14 residues. Trimming removed 8 bases from V and 1 base from J, with 14 bases in between. In germline, CDR1 is MNHNY, CDR2 SVGAGI (reference sequence). CDR3 region: CASARTLSNTEAFF. The DNA of the CDR3 is TGTGCCAGCGCTAGGACACTATCGAACACTGAAGCTTTCTTT.

This sequence joins TRBV2 and TRBJ1-2, with D unresolved. The V gene's germline CDR1 is SNHLY and CDR2 FYNNEI. V was clipped by 4 bases and J by 7 bases, with 16 bases between them. The CDR3 is made up of 14 amino acids. The CDR3 DNA sequence: TGTGCCAGCAGTGGTCACGGGGTTTTGGGTGGCTACACCTTC. The encoded protein is CASSGHGVLGGYTF.

This clone was recorded once. The chain employs TRBV18 and TRBJ1-2; D is unresolved. Germline-derived CDR1 and CDR2 are KGHSH and LQKENI. Trimming shortened V by 6 bases and J by 2 bases, and 13 bases separated the two germline ends. This CDR3 contains 14 residues. The CDR3 bases are TGTGCCAGCTCCGAAAACCCGGGGAACTATGGCTACACCTTC. It codes for CASSENPGNYGYTF. Drawing the rest from reference TRBV18 and TRBJ1-2, the complete variable domain is NAGVMQNPRHLVRRRGQEARLRCSPMKGHSHVYWYRQLPEEGLKFMVYLQKENIIDESGMPKERFSAEFPKEGPSILRIQQVVRGDSAAYFCASSENPGNYGYTFGSGTRLTVV.

The chain recombines TRBV2 with TRBJ1-6, with a possible D match to TRBD1 (5 bases). The CDR3 loop spans 11 amino acids. Trimming stripped 11 bases from V and 10 bases from J, with 12 bases between. Germline V lookup: CDR1 SNHLY, CDR2 FYNNEI. Here the CDR3 reads CAARVGSPLHF. CDR3 nucleotides: TGTGCCGCCAGGGTGGGGTCACCCCTCCACTTT.

This chain connects TRBV5-1 to TRBJ1-2; 7 bases agree with TRBD1. J was trimmed by 0 bases and V by 6 bases; bases with no gene match: 5. The CDR3 contains 14 residues. Germline V gives CDR1 SGHRS, CDR2 YFSETQ. The CDR3 region has the DNA TGCGCCAGCAATAGGGACAGCACTAACTATGGCTACACCTTC. Protein: CASNRDSTNYGYTF.

This clone was recorded a few times. The chain employs TRBV19 and TRBJ2-2; no clear D. The CDR3 length is 15 residues. In germline, CDR1 is LNHDA, CDR2 SQIVND (reference sequence). The V end was cut by 5 bases, the J end by 4 bases, with 14 bases between. CDR3 amino acids: CASSAAFSGTGELFF. The CDR3 DNA sequence: TGTGCCAGTAGTGCAGCATTTTCGGGCACCGGGGAGCTGTTTTTT.

The rearrangement uses TRBV19 and TRBJ2-1; the D is unclear. Germline-derived CDR1 and CDR2 are LNHDA and SQIVND (reference sequence). CDR3 length equals 14 residues. The V end lost 5 bases, the J end lost 0 bases, and 8 bases lay between the germline ends. CDR3 protein: CASSYGDSYNEQFF. The CDR3 DNA sequence: TGTGCCAGTAGTTACGGAGACTCCTACAATGAGCAGTTCTTC. The variable domain in full, completed from reference TRBV19 and TRBJ2-1, reads DGGITQSPKYLFRKEGQNVTLSCEQNLNHDAMYWYRQDPGQGLRLIYYSQIVNDFQKGDIAEGYSVSREKKESFPLTVTSAQKNPTAFYLCASSYGDSYNEQFFGPGTRLTVL.

The CDR3 sequence: CASSTGQGRGYGYTF. The CDR3 bases are TGTGCCAGCAGTACAGGACAGGGAAGAGGCTATGGCTACACCTTC. The chain joins TRBV6-5 to TRBJ1-2, with 8 bases matching TRBD1. The CDR3 spans 15 residues. Germline loops: CDR1 MNHEY, CDR2 SVGAGI. The ends lost 5 bases at V and 4 bases at J; junction bases unmatched: 9.

The chain employs TRBV9 and TRBJ2-1; D is perhaps TRBD1 (5 bases). From germline, CDR1 is SGDLS and CDR2 YYNGEE. CDR3 length: 13 amino acids. Deletions cut 4 bases from V and 4 bases from J, with 9 bases between. This CDR3 is CASSMQGYNEQFF. As DNA, the CDR3 is TGTGCCAGCAGCATGCAGGGTTACAATGAGCAGTTCTTC.

The chain employs TRBV6-6 and TRBJ2-1; 8 nucleotides agree with TRBD2. The V and J ends lost 10 bases and 7 bases, in that order; junction bases with no gene match: 15. This CDR3 has 15 residues. Germline V gene sequence: CDR1 MNHNY, CDR2 SVGAGI (reference sequence). CDR3 region: CATPLSGLARNEQFF. Written as DNA, the CDR3 is TGTGCCACCCCCCTATCCGGACTAGCAAGGAATGAGCAGTTCTTC.

V is TRBV2 and J is TRBJ2-2, with D uncertain. Trimming shortened V by 3 bases and J by 9 bases, and 8 bases separated the two germline ends. Per the germline V gene, CDR1 is SNHLY and CDR2 is FYNNEI. This CDR3 contains 12 residues. The CDR3 sequence: CASSDRRRELFF. CDR3 coding DNA: TGTGCCAGCAGTGATCGGCGGAGGGAGCTGTTTTTT.

This chain uses TRBV5-6 with TRBJ1-4; D not certain. V was pared by 3 bases and J by 2 bases, with 11 bases between. This CDR3 spans 15 amino acids. The germline V gene has CDR1 SGHDT and CDR2 YYEEEE. The CDR3 loop is CASSSGFATNEKLFF. In nucleotides, the CDR3 is TGTGCCAGCAGCTCAGGCTTCGCGACTAATGAAAAACTGTTTTTT.

The genes are TRBV27 and TRBJ2-7, with a possible D match to TRBD1 (5 bases). This CDR3 region has 11 residues. Trimming removed 10 bases at V and 6 bases at J, with 13 bases between. Germline loops: CDR1 MNHEY, CDR2 SMNVEV (reference sequence). The CDR3 region is CATVTGGEQYF. The CDR3 DNA reads as TGTGCCACCGTTACAGGCGGCGAGCAGTACTTC.

The rearrangement uses TRBV7-2 and TRBJ1-1; 7 bases are a match to TRBD1. From germline, CDR1 is SGHTA and CDR2 FQGNSA. This CDR3 is built from 16 residues. The V and J ends lost 5 bases and 2 bases, in that order; junction bases with no gene match: 11. The CDR3 DNA reads TGTGCCAGCAGCCTGGCAGGGGGTAGTATAAACACTGAAGCTTTCTTT. Protein sequence: CASSLAGGSINTEAFF.

This rearrangement joins TRBV5-5 to TRBJ2-1; no definite D call. There are 12 residues in the CDR3. Germline assignment: CDR1 SGHKS and CDR2 YYEKEE (reference sequence). V lost 0 bases, J lost 6 bases, and 4 bases lay in between. The CDR3 loop reads CASSLDINEQFF. The CDR3 region has the DNA TGTGCCAGCAGCTTGGATATCAATGAGCAGTTCTTC.

J is TRBJ1-2 and V is TRBV5-1, with 7 bases lining up with TRBD1. Looked up from germline, CDR1 is SGHRS and CDR2 is YFSETQ. V dropped 0 bases and J dropped 4; count of bases not matched to a gene: 6. The CDR3 is 15 residues long. The CDR3 DNA reads as TGCGCCAGCAGCTTGGGCGGAGGGGGCCTCTATGGCTACACCTTC. It yields the protein CASSLGGGGLYGYTF.

V is TRBV5-1 and J is TRBJ2-7, with 7 bases that match TRBD1. The germline gives CDR1 SGHRS, CDR2 YFSETQ. The junction had 6 bases not matched to a gene; V was cut back by 0 bases and J by 3 bases. The CDR3 runs 15 residues. This CDR3 reads CASSLGQGYDYEQYF. CDR3 bases: TGCGCCAGCAGCTTGGGACAGGGATACGACTACGAGCAGTACTTC. The full variable domain, completed using reference TRBV5-1 and TRBJ2-7, is KAGVTQTPRYLIKTRGQQVTLSCSPISGHRSVSWYQQTPGQGLQFLFEYFSETQRNKGNFPGRFSGRQFSNSRSEMNVSTLELGDSALYLCASSLGQGYDYEQYFGPGTRLTVT.

The CDR3 DNA sequence: TGTGCCAGCAGTATGACTAGCGGGAGCACAGATACGCAGTATTTT. As protein: CASSMTSGSTDTQYF. The chain has TRBV27 and TRBJ2-3; 10 nucleotides agree with TRBD2. The germline V gene has CDR1 MNHEY and CDR2 SMNVEV (reference sequence). The CDR3 totals 15 residues. Trimming cost V 5 bases and J 0 bases; bases outside gene matches: 2.